A single sample gave rise to the 24 T cell receptor beta chains below, sequenced in a study of blood T cell repertoires in COVID-19. The assay was immunoSEQ multiplex PCR, and TCRdb's table has in-frame clones only and misses some. This sample has 100,000 to 150,000 clones, with around 83% found just once. The material sequenced was peripheral blood. These receptors were collected from a woman between 50 and 59 years old with acute or convalescent COVID-19.

The chain links TRBV5-1 to TRBJ2-2; a weak D match, TRBD1 (6 bases). V lost 4 bases, J lost 0 bases, and 10 bases lay in between. CDR3 length equals 15 residues. The germline V gene encodes CDR1 SGHRS and CDR2 YFSETQ. DNA of the CDR3: TGCGCCAGCAGCACGGGACATGCGAACACCGGGGAGCTGTTTTTT. As protein: CASSTGHANTGELFF.

This chain uses TRBV12-3 or TRBV12-4 with TRBJ2-1, with a weak D call TRBD2 (6 bases). Trimming stripped 8 bases from V and 2 bases from J, with 10 bases between. CDR3 length: 13 amino acids. The CDR3 sequence is CASGGLAYNEQFF. CDR3 DNA: TGTGCCAGCGGAGGGCTTGCCTACAATGAGCAGTTCTTC.

This sequence joins TRBV7-8 and TRBJ2-5; TRBD1 is a possible D gene (7 bases). The CDR3 consists of 16 residues. Looked up from germline, CDR1 is SGHVS and CDR2 is FQNEAQ. With 5 bases removed from V and 5 bases from J, the gap between germline ends came to 21 bases. CDR3 sequence: CASSPGGGRIGETQYF. The CDR3 nucleotides read TGTGCCAGCAGCCCAGGAGGGGGCAGGATAGGTGAGACCCAGTACTTC.

The chain carries TRBV27 and TRBJ1-3, with 9 nucleotides matching TRBD1. After removal of 6 bases from V and 0 bases from J, the junction contained 3 bases not matched to a gene. The germline V gene encodes CDR1 MNHEY and CDR2 SMNVEV (reference sequence). The CDR3 is 15 amino acids. CDR3 amino acids: CASRLTGGSGNTIYF. CDR3 coding DNA: TGTGCCAGCAGACTGACAGGGGGCTCTGGAAACACCATATATTTT.

The J gene is TRBJ2-3, the V gene TRBV7-2; 16 positions match TRBD2. The V segment lost 0 bases and the J segment 0 bases; nucleotides outside the gene matches: 9. Germline loops: CDR1 SGHTA, CDR2 FQGNSA. The CDR3 spans 21 residues. CDR3 DNA sequence: TGTGCCAGCAGCTTAGCCCCCAGGGGACTAGCGGGGGGGCCGAGCACAGATACGCAGTATTTT. Protein product: CASSLAPRGLAGGPSTDTQYF.

The chain combines TRBV4-2 with TRBJ1-5; D gene ambiguous. Germline loops: CDR1 LGHNA, CDR2 YNFKEQ. Trimming left V 4 bases short and J 11 bases short, with 18 bases between. CDR3 size: 14 residues. The CDR3 DNA reads as TGTGCCAGCAGCCTTGGATTGGAGGGCGGGGCCCAGCATTTT. Translated, it gives CASSLGLEGGAQHF.

The J gene is TRBJ2-1, the V gene TRBV3-1 (or the pseudogene TRBV3-2), with 12 bases identical to TRBD2. The CDR3 has 16 residues. Germline CDR1 reads LGHDT; CDR2 reads YNNKEL (reference sequence). V dropped 5 bases and J dropped 5; count of bases not matched to a gene: 7. CDR3 DNA sequence: TGTGCCAGCAGCGTCTCTAGCGGGGGGGCCCACAATGAGCAGTTCTTC. Amino acid sequence: CASSVSSGGAHNEQFF.

The rearrangement links TRBV24-1 to TRBJ2-5, with 8 bases identical to TRBD1. Losses at the gene ends were 0 bases for V and 2 bases for J; bases not matched to a gene: 4. CDR3 length: 16 amino acids. Germline V gene sequence: CDR1 KGHDR, CDR2 SFDVKD. Written as DNA, the CDR3 is TGTGCCACCAGTGATTTGCCCGGGACAGGACAAGAGACCCAGTACTTC. Protein: CATSDLPGTGQETQYF.

The V call is TRBV7-8, the J call TRBJ1-2; unclear D gene. V was trimmed by 7 bases and J by 8 bases, leaving 17 bases between them. Per germline, CDR1 SGHVS and CDR2 FQNEAQ. CDR3 size: 13 residues. CDR3 residues: CASTLSEGGGYTF. DNA for the CDR3: TGTGCCAGCACCCTATCAGAGGGTGGGGGCTACACCTTC.

CDR3 DNA: TGTGCCAGCAGCTCCGGACAGGGCTACACTGAAGCTTTCTTT. It is translated as CASSSGQGYTEAFF. This sequence joins TRBV7-8 and TRBJ1-1; TRBD1 matches at 8 bases. V lost 4 bases to trimming and J lost 3 bases; unmatched junction nucleotides: 4. Looked up from germline, CDR1 is SGHVS and CDR2 is FQNEAQ. The CDR3 spans 14 residues.

The genes are TRBV19 and TRBJ1-2, with 8 positions matching TRBD1. Germline V gives CDR1 LNHDA, CDR2 SQIVND (reference sequence). J was trimmed by 6 bases and V by 2 bases; bases with no gene match: 5. The CDR3 totals 14 residues. This CDR3 reads CASSISPGGHGYTF. The CDR3 bases are TGTGCCAGTAGTATATCGCCAGGGGGCCATGGCTACACCTTC. The entire variable domain, with the rest obtained from reference TRBV19 and TRBJ1-2, is as follows: DGGITQSPKYLFRKEGQNVTLSCEQNLNHDAMYWYRQDPGQGLRLIYYSQIVNDFQKGDIAEGYSVSREKKESFPLTVTSAQKNPTAFYLCASSISPGGHGYTFGSGTRLTVV.

The DNA for the CDR3 is TGTGCCTGGACCGTTCAGGGGGCCTCTGGAAACACCATATATTTT. Its translation: CAWTVQGASGNTIYF. The V gene is TRBV30, the J gene TRBJ1-3; 8 positions match TRBD1. The V and J ends lost 4 bases and 0 bases, in that order; junction bases with no gene match: 5. Germline loops: CDR1 GTSNPN, CDR2 SVGIG (reference sequence). This CDR3 contains 15 residues.

V gene TRBV2 combines with J gene TRBJ2-7; possible D gene TRBD1, 6 bases. The germline V and J ends were trimmed by 3 bases and 0 bases, with 12 bases remaining between them. CDR1 SNHLY and CDR2 FYNNEI come from the germline V gene. CDR3 size: 15 residues. CDR3 in DNA: TGTGCCAGCAGTGATTTCCGGGACATCTCCTACGAGCAGTACTTC. Translated, it gives CASSDFRDISYEQYF. Full variable domain (remainder filled in from reference TRBV2 and TRBJ2-7): EPEVTQTPSHQVTQMGQEVILRCVPISNHLYFYWYRQILGQKVEFLVSFYNNEISEKSEIFDDQFSVERPDGSNFTLKIRSTKLEDSAMYFCASSDFRDISYEQYFGPGTRLTVT.

The chain has TRBV19 and TRBJ1-2, with D hard to call. Germline V gene data show CDR1 as LNHDA and CDR2 as SQIVND (reference sequence). Trimming pared 5 bases from V and 8 bases from J, leaving 21 bases between. This CDR3 contains 15 residues. CDR3 in amino acids: CASSLRREGITGYTF. In nucleotides, the CDR3 is TGTGCCAGTAGTCTCCGGAGGGAAGGGATAACGGGCTACACCTTC. The entire variable domain, with the rest obtained from reference TRBV19 and TRBJ1-2, is as follows: DGGITQSPKYLFRKEGQNVTLSCEQNLNHDAMYWYRQDPGQGLRLIYYSQIVNDFQKGDIAEGYSVSREKKESFPLTVTSAQKNPTAFYLCASSLRREGITGYTFGSGTRLTVV.

V and J are TRBV5-1 and TRBJ1-4; D is possibly TRBD1 (5 bases). Trimming cost V 4 bases and J 3 bases, with 7 bases left between them. CDR1 and CDR2 (germline): SGHRS, YFSETQ. This CDR3 contains 13 residues. This CDR3 reads CASSETANEKLFF. In nucleotides, the CDR3 is TGCGCCAGCAGCGAGACAGCTAATGAAAAACTGTTTTTT.

The rearrangement links TRBV30 to TRBJ1-4; a possible D gene is TRBD1 (5 bases). The V end was cut by 0 bases, the J end by 8 bases, with 16 bases between. The CDR3 is 15 amino acids. CDR1 and CDR2 (germline): GTSNPN, SVGIG (reference sequence). The chain's CDR3 is CAWSVTGGRVEKLFF. The CDR3 nucleotides read TGTGCCTGGAGTGTTACAGGAGGGAGGGTCGAAAAACTGTTTTTT.

J is TRBJ2-1 and V is TRBV3-1 (or the pseudogene TRBV3-2); TRBD2 matches 12 bases. The CDR3 has 17 residues. J was trimmed by 0 bases and V by 8 bases; bases with no gene match: 8. CDR1 LGHDT and CDR2 YNNKEL come from the germline V gene (reference sequence). The CDR3 region is CASRASGGAISYNEQFF. The CDR3 coding sequence is TGTGCCAGCCGGGCTAGCGGGGGGGCCATCTCCTACAATGAGCAGTTCTTC.

The CDR3 spells CASSLSRLGELFF. In nucleotides, the CDR3 is TGTGCCAGCAGTTTATCTCGACTTGGGGAGCTGTTTTTT. This rearrangement joins TRBV27 to TRBJ2-2; D gene ambiguous. Between the trimmed V and J ends, which lost 0 bases and 8 bases, there was a span of 7 bases. The CDR3 is 13 residues long. Per germline, CDR1 MNHEY and CDR2 SMNVEV (reference sequence).

V gene TRBV28 combines with J gene TRBJ1-5, with D maybe TRBD1 (6 bases). This CDR3 spans 15 amino acids. Germline V CDR1 and CDR2: MDHEN, SYDVKM. V lost 1 base and J 10 bases, leaving 17 bases between the germline ends. CDR3 sequence reads: CASSLSYLQGRPQHF. The DNA of the CDR3 is TGTGCCAGCAGTTTATCATACCTACAGGGTCGACCCCAGCATTTT.

The chain carries TRBV7-6 and TRBJ2-2, with 7 bases matching TRBD2. Germline CDR1 and CDR2: SGHVS and FNYEAQ. The CDR3 has 16 amino acids. V lost 6 bases, J lost 2 bases, and 9 bases stayed unmatched. CDR3 region: CASSRTGGKNTGELFF. The CDR3 DNA reads TGTGCCAGCAGTAGAACCGGGGGGAAAAACACCGGGGAGCTGTTTTTT. Filled out from reference TRBV7-6 and TRBJ2-2, the complete variable domain reads GAGVSQSPRYKVTKRGQDVALRCDPISGHVSLYWYRQALGQGPEFLTYFNYEAQQDKSGLPNDRFSAERPEGSISTLTIQRTEQRDSAMYRCASSRTGGKNTGELFFGEGSRLTVL.

V is TRBV2 and J is TRBJ1-6; the D gene is possibly TRBD1 (5 bases). V was trimmed by 7 bases and J by 10 bases, leaving 11 bases between them. The CDR3 is made up of 12 amino acids. The germline gives CDR1 SNHLY, CDR2 FYNNEI. CDR3 DNA sequence: TGTGCCAGCAAGGGGCAGTGGTCACCCCTCCACTTT. Translation: CASKGQWSPLHF.

The V gene is TRBV6-5, the J gene TRBJ1-4, with 8 bases identical to TRBD1. CDR3 size: 15 residues. V dropped 6 bases and J dropped 8; count of bases not matched to a gene: 11. Germline lookup yields CDR1 MNHEY and CDR2 SVGAGI. The CDR3 sequence is CASRVLTGVGEKLFF. CDR3 bases: TGTGCCAGCAGGGTCCTGACAGGGGTAGGAGAAAAACTGTTTTTT.

The chain is built from TRBV2 and TRBJ1-1; unclear D gene. V lost 6 bases and J lost 1, with 15 bases in between. This CDR3 region has 15 residues. In germline, CDR1 is SNHLY, CDR2 FYNNEI. CDR3 sequence: CASRNVGLANTEAFF. In DNA form, the CDR3 reads TGTGCCAGCAGAAACGTCGGACTGGCGAACACTGAAGCTTTCTTT.

The chain is built from TRBV5-1 and TRBJ1-5; TRBD1 is a possible D gene (6 bases). Germline V gene lookup returns CDR1 SGHRS and CDR2 YFSETQ. V shed 0 bases and J shed 2 bases, with 15 bases lying between them. There are 17 residues in the CDR3. The CDR3 nucleotides are TGCGCCAGCAGCTTGGAGGGACACGGGAGGGGCAATCAGCCCCAGCATTTT. As protein: CASSLEGHGRGNQPQHF. Full variable domain (remainder filled in from reference TRBV5-1 and TRBJ1-5): KAGVTQTPRYLIKTRGQQVTLSCSPISGHRSVSWYQQTPGQGLQFLFEYFSETQRNKGNFPGRFSGRQFSNSRSEMNVSTLELGDSALYLCASSLEGHGRGNQPQHFGDGTRLSIL.